This TCR beta chain was profiled in a study of T cell repertoires in cytomegalovirus infection. Overall study: Through public TCR beta signatures, both CMV infection and matching HLA type were indicated.

The CDR3 is 14 residues long. Germline values: CDR1 WSHSY, CDR2 SAAADI. The V and J ends lost 9 bases and 1 base, in that order; junction bases with no gene match: 8. General observations from the study: Accumulated public TCR beta family frequency recognized individuals carrying CMV together with the relevant HLA. Within the response measured ex vivo, HLA-C-restricted CMV-specific TCR beta clonotypes were dominant.

This clonotype was detected many times. Its target is unknown. TCRdb reprocessed the reads with MiXCR, giving one entry per CDR3 protein. The sample has around 740,000 distinct CDR3 sequences; roughly a third are singletons. The sequenced sample was PBMCs. This TCR was recovered from a human donor in good health (CMV status not recorded). Some clones in this sample may be carry-over from other donors' samples. The V and J genes are TRBV10-2 and TRBJ2-5; TRBD2 aligns across 7 bases. CDR3 nucleotides: TGCGCCAGTTTCAACAGACTAGCCCAAGAGACCCAGTACTTC. Translating gives CASFNRLAQETQYF.